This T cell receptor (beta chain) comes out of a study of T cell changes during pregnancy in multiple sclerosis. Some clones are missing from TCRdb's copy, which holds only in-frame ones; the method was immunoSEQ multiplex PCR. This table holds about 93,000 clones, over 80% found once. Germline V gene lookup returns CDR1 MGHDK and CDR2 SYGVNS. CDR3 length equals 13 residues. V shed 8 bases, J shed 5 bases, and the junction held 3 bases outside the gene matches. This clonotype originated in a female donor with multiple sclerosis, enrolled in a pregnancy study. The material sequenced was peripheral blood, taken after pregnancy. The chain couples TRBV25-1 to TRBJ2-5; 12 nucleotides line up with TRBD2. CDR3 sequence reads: CASALAGGETQYF. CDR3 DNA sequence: TGTGCCAGCGCACTAGCGGGAGGCGAGACCCAGTACTTC. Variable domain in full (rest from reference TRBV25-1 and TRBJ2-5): EADIYQTPRYLVIGTGKKITLECSQTMGHDKMYWYQQDPGMELHLIHYSYGVNSTEKGDLSSESTVSRIRTEHFPLTLESARPSHTSQYLCASALAGGETQYFGPGTRLLVL.